Listed here are 12 T cell receptor beta chains from one sample, sequenced in a study of early T cells in non-severe SARS-CoV-2 infection. TCRdb analysed the 5' RACE reads with MiXCR anew, one entry per CDR3 protein. The repertoire includes roughly 66,000 distinct CDR3 sequences, roughly 9% of them detected once, and roughly 3.2% sits in the top ten. The sequenced material came from whole blood. These receptors were obtained from an adult who was a healthcare worker with PCR-confirmed SARS-CoV-2 infection or an uninfected control (not recorded which).

This clonotype was found many times. The chain has TRBV9 and TRBJ2-2; possibly TRBD2 for D (6 bases). CDR3 length equals 16 residues. V was shortened by 2 bases and J by 7 bases, with 18 bases between the two germline ends. CDR1 is SGDLS, CDR2 YYNGEE, per germline. The CDR3 bases are TGTGCCAGCAGCGTCCCCCCGACTAGATCCGGCGGGGAGCTGTTTTTT. Its translation is CASSVPPTRSGGELFF.

This sequence joins TRBV6-1 and TRBJ2-3; maybe TRBD1 (5 bases). Germline V gene sequence: CDR1 MNHNS, CDR2 SASEGT. This CDR3 region has 14 residues. Trimming left V 11 bases short and J 1 base short, with 16 bases between. CDR3 protein: CAGREQGGTDTQYF. The CDR3 bases are TGTGCCGGCCGAGAGCAGGGCGGCACAGATACGCAGTATTTT.

The chain carries TRBV7-2 and TRBJ1-1, with D hard to call. This CDR3 spans 13 amino acids. V was shortened by 5 bases and J by 7 bases, with 14 bases between the two germline ends. In germline, CDR1 is SGHTA, CDR2 FQGNSA. CDR3 in DNA: TGTGCCAGCAGCCCAGGCTCCCAGGTTGAAGCTTTCTTT. As protein: CASSPGSQVEAFF. Full variable domain (remainder filled in from reference TRBV7-2 and TRBJ1-1): GAGVSQSPSNKVTEKGKDVELRCDPISGHTALYWYRQSLGQGLEFLIYFQGNSAPDKSGLPSDRFSAERTGGSVSTLTIQRTQQEDSAVYLCASSPGSQVEAFFGQGTRLTVV.

This clonotype has ten or more counts. This rearrangement joins TRBV7-9 to TRBJ2-7, with D uncertain. Germline lookup yields CDR1 SEHNR and CDR2 FQNEAQ (reference sequence). The CDR3 length is 17 residues. V gave up 5 bases and J gave up 2 bases, with 22 bases separating them. The CDR3: CASSRFPYEIRAYEQYF. CDR3 bases: TGTGCCAGCAGCCGATTCCCCTACGAGATTCGCGCCTACGAGCAGTACTTC.

This clonotype came up a few times. The gene calls are TRBV12-3 or TRBV12-4 and TRBJ1-2, with D possibly TRBD1 on 6 matching bases. The CDR3 is 15 residues long. V was shortened by 5 bases and J by 7 bases, with 20 bases between the two germline ends. CDR3 in DNA: TGTGCCAGCAGTGGGACCCCGACAGGTTATAGTGGCTACACCTTC. Translating gives CASSGTPTGYSGYTF.

This clonotype showed up just a few times. V usage is TRBV7-2 and J usage is TRBJ2-3; 10 bases match TRBD2. Germline V lookup: CDR1 SGHTA, CDR2 FQGNSA. V was clipped by 5 bases and J by 3 bases; unmatched bases: 8. The CDR3 spans 16 residues. The CDR3 loop is CASSLTSGKGTDTQYF. As DNA, the CDR3 is TGTGCCAGCAGCCTAACTAGCGGGAAGGGGACAGATACGCAGTATTTT.

Ten or more counts support this clonotype. The rearrangement uses TRBV20-1 and TRBJ1-1; tentative D call: TRBD1 (6 bases). Germline lookup yields CDR1 DFQATT and CDR2 SNEGSKA (reference sequence). V lost 5 bases to trimming and J lost 5 bases, with 18 bases between them. The CDR3 consists of 14 residues. The CDR3 nucleotides are TGCAGTGCTGGGGAAGGGGGGCGGATGACTGAAGCTTTCTTT. Its protein product is CSAGEGGRMTEAFF.

The sample holds a few counts of this clonotype. The CDR3 loop reads CASSLVGETQYF. The CDR3 region has the DNA TGTGCCAGCAGCTTAGTGGGAGAGACCCAGTACTTC. The gene calls are TRBV7-9 and TRBJ2-5; D gene uncertain. The germline V gene encodes CDR1 SEHNR and CDR2 FQNEAQ (reference sequence). The length of the CDR3 is 12 residues. V lost 1 base and J 4 bases, leaving 4 bases between the germline ends.

This clonotype was observed at least ten times. The rearrangement links TRBV6-2 or TRBV6-3 to TRBJ2-1; D remains ambiguous. The CDR3 is 14 amino acids. V dropped 6 bases and J dropped 4 bases, with 13 bases sitting between them. Germline V gene sequence: CDR1 MNHEY, CDR2 SVGEGT. The CDR3 sequence is CASRRSLSYNEQFF. The CDR3 DNA reads TGTGCCAGCAGGAGGTCGCTTTCATACAATGAGCAGTTCTTC.

This clonotype was detected a few times. This rearrangement joins TRBV6-1 to TRBJ1-2; unclear D gene. CDR1 is MNHNS, CDR2 SASEGT, per germline. The CDR3 consists of 15 residues. V gave up 3 bases and J gave up 3 bases, with 14 bases separating them. CDR3 nucleotides: TGTGCCAGCAGTGAGCTCGACGTAAGGGACTATGGCTACACCTTC. This translates into CASSELDVRDYGYTF.

V is TRBV10-2 and J is TRBJ2-3; the D is unclear. V shed 3 bases and J shed 4 bases, with 5 bases lying between them. There are 12 residues in the CDR3. Per the germline V gene, CDR1 is WSHSY and CDR2 is SAAADI. The CDR3 sequence: CASSDVSDTQYF. The CDR3, as DNA: TGCGCCAGCAGTGACGTATCAGATACGCAGTATTTT.

This clonotype appeared many times. The CDR3 sequence is CASSPPGQGYEQYF. In nucleotides, the CDR3 is TGCGCCAGCAGCCCGCCGGGACAGGGCTACGAGCAGTACTTC. This sequence joins TRBV5-1 and TRBJ2-7; 9 bases align to TRBD1. This CDR3 is 14 amino acids long. Trimming took 4 bases from V and 3 from J; bases not matched to a gene: 5. CDR1 is SGHRS, CDR2 YFSETQ, per germline.